This entry is about one T cell receptor (beta chain). This sample is drawn from a study of blood T cell repertoires in COVID-19. Study in general: Sites in the United States, Italy and Spain provided acute and convalescent COVID-19 samples. From T cells, B-cell-depleted T cells, or PBMCs came the material, which was cDNA or gDNA.

Germline CDR1 SGHAT, CDR2 FQNNGV. The CDR3 contains 14 residues. Trimming stripped 2 bases from V and 3 bases from J, with 10 bases between. Per the original data handling: Amplifying reference gene primers gave estimates of nucleated cell counts. Method: immunoSEQ multiplex PCR; TCRdb's copy keeps in-frame clones and lacks some. V and J calls plus clone size are reproduced from that table; the DNA served to infer D and trimming. The sample yields some 150,000 clones, around 83% seen once. J is TRBJ1-1 and V is TRBV11-2; perhaps TRBD1 as D (5 bases). The sequence was obtained from a woman in her fifties or sixties with acute or convalescent COVID-19. Sample: peripheral blood. The CDR3 sequence is CASSLTREYTEAFF. The CDR3 nucleotides read TGTGCCAGCAGCTTAACCAGGGAATACACTGAAGCTTTCTTT. Variable domain in full (rest from reference TRBV11-2 and TRBJ1-1): EAGVAQSPRYKIIEKRQSVAFWCNPISGHATLYWYQQILGQGPKLLIQFQNNGVVDDSQLPKDRFSAERLKGVDSTLKIQPAKLEDSAVYLCASSLTREYTEAFFGQGTRLTVV.